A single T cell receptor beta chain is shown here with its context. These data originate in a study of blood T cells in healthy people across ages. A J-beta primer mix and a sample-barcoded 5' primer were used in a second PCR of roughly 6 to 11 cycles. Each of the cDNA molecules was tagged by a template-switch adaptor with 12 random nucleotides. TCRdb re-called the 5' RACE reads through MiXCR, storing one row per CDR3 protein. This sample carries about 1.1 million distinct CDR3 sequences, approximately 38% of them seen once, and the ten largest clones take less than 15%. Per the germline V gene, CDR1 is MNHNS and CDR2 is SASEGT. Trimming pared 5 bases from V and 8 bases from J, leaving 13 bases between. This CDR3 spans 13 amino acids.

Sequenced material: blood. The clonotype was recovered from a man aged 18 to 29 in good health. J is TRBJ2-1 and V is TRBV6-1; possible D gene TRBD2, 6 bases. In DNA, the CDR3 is TGTGCCAGCAGTCGGACTACAGGCGATGAGCAGTTCTTC. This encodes CASSRTTGDEQFF.